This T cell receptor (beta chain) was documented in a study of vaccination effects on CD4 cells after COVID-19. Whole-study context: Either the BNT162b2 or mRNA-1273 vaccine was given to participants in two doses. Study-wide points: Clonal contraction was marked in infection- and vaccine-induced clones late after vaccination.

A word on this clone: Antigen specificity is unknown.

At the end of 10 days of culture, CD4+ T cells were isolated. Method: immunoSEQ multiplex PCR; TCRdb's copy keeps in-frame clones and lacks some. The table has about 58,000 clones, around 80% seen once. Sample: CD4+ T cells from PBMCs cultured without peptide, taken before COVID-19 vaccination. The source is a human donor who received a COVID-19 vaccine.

CDR3 protein: CASSLSGAGGQETQYF. The CDR3 region has the DNA TGTGCCAGCAGCTTATCGGGAGCGGGGGGCCAAGAGACCCAGTACTTC. V and J are TRBV7-9 and TRBJ2-5; 9 positions match TRBD2. Germline V gene lookup returns CDR1 SEHNR and CDR2 FQNEAQ (reference sequence). J gave up 1 base and V 2 bases, and 5 bases lay outside the gene matches. There are 16 residues in the CDR3.